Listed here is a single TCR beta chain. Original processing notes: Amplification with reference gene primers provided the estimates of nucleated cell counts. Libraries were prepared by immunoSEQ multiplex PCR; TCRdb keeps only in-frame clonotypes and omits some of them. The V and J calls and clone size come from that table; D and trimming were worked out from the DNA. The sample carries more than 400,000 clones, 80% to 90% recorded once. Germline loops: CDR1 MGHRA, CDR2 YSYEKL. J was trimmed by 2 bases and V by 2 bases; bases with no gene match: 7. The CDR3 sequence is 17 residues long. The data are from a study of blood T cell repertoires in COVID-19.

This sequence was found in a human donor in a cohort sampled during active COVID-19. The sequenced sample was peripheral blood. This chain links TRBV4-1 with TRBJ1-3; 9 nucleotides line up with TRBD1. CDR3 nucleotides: TGCGCCAGCAGCCAAACACAGGGGGCGCGAACTGGAAACACCATATATTTT. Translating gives CASSQTQGARTGNTIYF.